The clone carrying this T cell receptor (beta chain) was detected a few times. The sample originates from a study of human T cells and chemical hapten exposure. Overall study: Upper back patch tests used 0.01% DPC, scored after 6 days.

The time point was: pre-sensitization, week 0. The treatment is: therapeutic diphenylcyclopropenone sensitization with weekly scalp DPC. Trimming removed 4 bases at V and 5 bases at J, with 8 bases between. CDR1 SGHKS and CDR2 YYEKEE come from the germline V gene (reference sequence). This CDR3 has 12 amino acids. One entry per CDR3 protein results from TCRdb running MiXCR on the RACE reads. The profile shows about 350,000 distinct CDR3 sequences, roughly 6% of them singletons. Material: whole blood, obtained in connection with sensitization to the hapten diphenylcyclopropenone (DPC). The rearrangement links TRBV5-5 to TRBJ2-3, with no clear D. This receptor was identified in a woman younger than 35 with alopecia areata. Some clones in this sample may be carry-over from other donors' samples. The CDR3 region is CASSVVGDTQYF. The DNA for the CDR3 is TGTGCCAGCAGCGTAGTCGGAGATACGCAGTATTTT. The whole variable domain, remainder taken from reference TRBV5-5 and TRBJ2-3, is DAGVTQSPTHLIKTRGQQVTLRCSPISGHKSVSWYQQVLGQGPQFIFQYYEKEERGRGNFPDRFSARQFPNYSSELNVNALLLGDSALYLCASSVVGDTQYFGPGTRLTVL.